These 5 T cell receptor beta chains were sequenced from one sample in a study of regulatory T cells in long-lasting Graves disease. Time point defined: persistent/refractory GD, antithyroid drugs over 5 years with positive TRAb. Generation of the TCR library employed RNA extracted from PBMCs. Sequencing libraries for TCR beta were prepared with iRepertoire HTBI primers and Arm-PCR of CDR3 regions. MiXCR, run by TCRdb on the multiplex PCR reads, gives a single entry per CDR3 protein. The sample holds 350,000 to 450,000 distinct CDR3 sequences, roughly 23% seen once. The sequencing here drew on peripheral blood mononuclear cells (PBMCs), taken when the disease was refractory, from a patient treated with antithyroid drugs. The receptor set was obtained from a female donor with Graves disease.

The J gene is TRBJ1-1, the V gene TRBV19; D remains ambiguous. Trimming cost V 3 bases and J 4 bases, with 9 bases left between them. CDR3 length equals 13 residues. Germline V CDR1 and CDR2: LNHDA, SQIVND (reference sequence). CDR3 protein: CASSMTPGTEAFF. DNA for the CDR3: TGTGCCAGTAGTATGACTCCCGGCACTGAAGCTTTCTTT.

This clonotype was detected many times. The gene calls are TRBV6-1 and TRBJ1-5; D is undetermined. The CDR3 has 12 residues. Germline V gene sequence: CDR1 MNHNS, CDR2 SASEGT. V was trimmed by 5 bases and J by 3 bases, leaving 5 bases between them. In nucleotides, the CDR3 is TGTGCCAGCAGTACCGACAATCAGCCCCAGCATTTT. Translation: CASSTDNQPQHF.

This clonotype came up a few times. V usage is TRBV7-3 and J usage is TRBJ2-7; 10 positions match TRBD1. Germline values: CDR1 SGHTA, CDR2 FQGTGA. CDR3 length: 15 residues. The V gene end was trimmed by 4 bases and the J gene end by 3 bases; junction bases not matched to a gene: 6. Here the CDR3 DNA reads TGTGCCAGCAGCTACGGACAGGGGGTGAACTACGAGCAGTACTTC. It is translated as CASSYGQGVNYEQYF.

This clonotype was counted many times. This chain connects TRBV5-1 to TRBJ1-4, with TRBD1 as a possible D gene (5 bases). The V end lost 1 base, the J end lost 8 bases, and 12 bases lay between the germline ends. This CDR3 contains 14 residues. Looked up from germline, CDR1 is SGHRS and CDR2 is YFSETQ. CDR3 in amino acids: CASSLWDLREKLFF. CDR3 coding DNA: TGCGCCAGCAGCTTGTGGGACCTCCGGGAAAAACTGTTTTTT.

The J gene is TRBJ1-5, the V gene TRBV15; D unresolved. CDR1 is LNHNV and CDR2 is YYDKDF in the germline V gene (reference sequence). Trimming removed 4 bases at V and 3 bases at J, with 13 bases between. The CDR3 is 15 residues long. The CDR3 loop is CATSNDERFNQPQHF. In nucleotides, the CDR3 is TGTGCCACCAGCAACGACGAGCGGTTCAATCAGCCCCAGCATTTT.